Given below is one TCR beta chain in context. The data originate from a study of blood T cell repertoires in COVID-19. Study background: Sources were T cells, B-cell-depleted T cells, or PBMCs; the material itself was cDNA or gDNA.

The CDR3 length is 15 residues. CDR1 is MNHEY and CDR2 is SVGAGI in the germline V gene. V dropped 5 bases and J dropped 7; count of bases not matched to a gene: 10. Methods used by the authors: Nucleated cell number was recorded as an estimate derived from reference gene primer amplification. Clones were sequenced by immunoSEQ multiplex PCR, and TCRdb holds only the in-frame ones, with some missing. The V and J calls and clone size come from that table; D and trimming were worked out from the DNA. The sample shows 210,000 or so clones, roughly 90% of them seen only once. V usage is TRBV6-5 and J usage is TRBJ1-1; 10 nucleotides match TRBD1. The specimen sequenced was peripheral blood. The sequence derives from a woman aged 55-69 years with acute or convalescent COVID-19. DNA of the CDR3: TGTGCCAGCAGTCCTGACAGGGGGCCAACAAATGAAGCTTTCTTT. Its protein is CASSPDRGPTNEAFF.